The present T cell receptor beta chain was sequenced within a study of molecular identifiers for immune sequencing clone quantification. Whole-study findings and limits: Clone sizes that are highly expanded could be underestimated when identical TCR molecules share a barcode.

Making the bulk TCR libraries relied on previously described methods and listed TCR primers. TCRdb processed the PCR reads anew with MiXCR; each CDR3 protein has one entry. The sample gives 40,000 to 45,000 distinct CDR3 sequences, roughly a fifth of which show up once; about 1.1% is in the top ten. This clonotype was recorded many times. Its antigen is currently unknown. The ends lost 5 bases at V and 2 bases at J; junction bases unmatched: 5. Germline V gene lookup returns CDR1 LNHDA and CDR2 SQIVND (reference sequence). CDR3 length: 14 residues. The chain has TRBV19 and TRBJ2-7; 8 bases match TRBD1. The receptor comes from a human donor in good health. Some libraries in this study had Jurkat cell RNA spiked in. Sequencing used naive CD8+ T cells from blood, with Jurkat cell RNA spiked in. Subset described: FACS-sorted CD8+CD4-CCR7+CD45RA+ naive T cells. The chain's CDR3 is CASSQQGVTYEQYF. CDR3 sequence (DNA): TGTGCCAGTAGTCAACAGGGGGTCACCTACGAGCAGTACTTC. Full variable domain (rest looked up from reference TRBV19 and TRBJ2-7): DGGITQSPKYLFRKEGQNVTLSCEQNLNHDAMYWYRQDPGQGLRLIYYSQIVNDFQKGDIAEGYSVSREKKESFPLTVTSAQKNPTAFYLCASSQQGVTYEQYFGPGTRLTVT.